One sample yielded the 9 T cell receptor beta chains listed below, sequenced in a study of blood T cell repertoires in COVID-19. Assay: immunoSEQ multiplex PCR; the TCRdb copy retains only in-frame clones and omits some. The sample records roughly 160,000 clones, roughly 90% being singletons. The source material was peripheral blood. Receptor source: a man younger than 35 with COVID-19, enrolled during active disease.

The chain combines TRBV1 with TRBJ1-5; the table's D call, TRBD1, was not checked against the DNA. TRBV1 is a recognized pseudogene. This CDR3 has 14 residues. The CDR3 nucleotides are TGCACCAGCAGCCGGGGACAGAACAATCAGCCCCAGCATTTT. It translates to CTSSRGQNNQPQHF.

The chain couples TRBV19 to TRBJ2-2, with D tentatively TRBD1 (6 bases). The CDR3 covers 17 residues. Trimming removed 3 bases from V and 1 base from J, with 15 bases in between. The germline V gene encodes CDR1 LNHDA and CDR2 SQIVND (reference sequence). CDR3 sequence reads: CASSMGPTGVNTGELFF. The CDR3 nucleotides are TGTGCCAGTAGTATGGGACCGACAGGAGTGAACACCGGGGAGCTGTTTTTT.

The chain employs TRBV12-3 or TRBV12-4 and TRBJ1-5, with TRBD1 as a possible D gene (6 bases). The V and J ends lost 6 bases and 4 bases respectively, with 7 bases between them. The length of the CDR3 is 12 residues. CDR3 in DNA: TGTGCCAGCAGCGGACAGAATCAGCCCCAGCATTTT. Translated, it gives CASSGQNQPQHF.

This chain joins TRBV18 and TRBJ1-6, with 7 bases that match TRBD1. In germline, CDR1 is KGHSH, CDR2 LQKENI. This CDR3 contains 14 residues. The ends lost 3 bases at V and 11 bases at J; junction bases unmatched: 7. CDR3 DNA sequence: TGTGCCAGCTCACCGGTGACAGGGTCGACACCCCTCCACTTT. The encoded protein is CASSPVTGSTPLHF.

V gene TRBV19 combines with J gene TRBJ1-2; D gene ambiguous. Deletions cut 0 bases from V and 4 bases from J, with 12 bases between. The CDR3 contains 15 residues. The germline CDR1 and CDR2 sequences are LNHDA and SQIVND (reference sequence). In DNA, the CDR3 is TGTGCCAGTAGTATAGATTCGCGGGGATCCTATGGCTACACCTTC. Its protein product is CASSIDSRGSYGYTF.

The chain recombines TRBV5-6 with TRBJ2-3, with 7 positions matching TRBD1. There are 15 residues in the CDR3. Per germline, CDR1 SGHDT and CDR2 YYEEEE. Trimming cost V 2 bases and J 2 bases; bases outside gene matches: 5. CDR3 region: CASSFGTAFTDTQYF. The DNA of the CDR3 is TGTGCCAGCAGCTTCGGGACAGCTTTCACAGATACGCAGTATTTT.

The chain couples TRBV24-1 to TRBJ2-1; TRBD2 agrees at 12 bases. The CDR3 extends over 18 amino acids. V trimming: 3 bases; J trimming: 1 base; junction bases outside the gene matches: 6. CDR1 KGHDR and CDR2 SFDVKD come from the germline V gene. The DNA of the CDR3 is TGTGCCACCAGTGATCCGACTAGCGGGAGTCGTTCCTACAATGAGCAGTTCTTC. Its translation: CATSDPTSGSRSYNEQFF.

The gene calls are TRBV28 and TRBJ2-5, with D perhaps TRBD2 (5 bases). The end of the DNA is better explained by TRBJ2-7, so the J call may be wrong. The germline V gene encodes CDR1 MDHEN and CDR2 SYDVKM. There are 14 residues in the CDR3. The CDR3 here is CASSLDSMAGEQYF. The CDR3 coding sequence is TGTGCCAGCAGTTTAGACTCGATGGCGGGCGAGCAGTACTTC.

The genes are TRBV9 and TRBJ2-7; a weak D match, TRBD1 (5 bases). Per germline, CDR1 SGDLS and CDR2 YYNGEE. The V gene lost 3 bases and the J gene lost 0 bases, with 7 bases spanning the gap. The CDR3 has 13 amino acids. The CDR3 DNA follows: TGTGCCAGCAGCGAAGGGGCCTCCTACGAGCAGTACTTC. This gives the protein CASSEGASYEQYF.